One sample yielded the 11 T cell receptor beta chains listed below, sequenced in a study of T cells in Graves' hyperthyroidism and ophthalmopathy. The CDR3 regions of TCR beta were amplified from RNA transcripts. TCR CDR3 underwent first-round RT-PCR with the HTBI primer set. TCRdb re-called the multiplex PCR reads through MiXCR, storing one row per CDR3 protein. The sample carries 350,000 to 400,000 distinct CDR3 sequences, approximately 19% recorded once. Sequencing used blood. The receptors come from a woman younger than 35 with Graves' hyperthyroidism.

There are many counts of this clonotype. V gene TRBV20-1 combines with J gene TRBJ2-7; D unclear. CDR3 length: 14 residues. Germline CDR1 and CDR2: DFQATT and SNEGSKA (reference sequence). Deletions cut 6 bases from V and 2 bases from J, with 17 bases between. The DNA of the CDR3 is TGCAGTGCAAGTGGCCATGAAGTAGCCTACGAGCAGTACTTC. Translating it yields CSASGHEVAYEQYF.

CDR3 amino acids: CASSQRDGGSEQYF. CDR3 DNA: TGTGCCAGCAGCCAAAGGGACGGGGGGTCCGAGCAGTACTTC. The V and J genes are TRBV3-1 and TRBJ2-7; TRBD2 agrees at 7 bases. After removal of 2 bases from V and 6 bases from J, the junction contained 7 bases not matched to a gene. The V gene's germline CDR1 is LGHDT and CDR2 YNNKEL (reference sequence). The CDR3 is 14 amino acids.

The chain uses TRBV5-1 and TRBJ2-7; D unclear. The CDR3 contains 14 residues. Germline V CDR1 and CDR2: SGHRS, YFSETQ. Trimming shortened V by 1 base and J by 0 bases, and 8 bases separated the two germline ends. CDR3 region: CASSLMGFSYEQYF. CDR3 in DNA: TGCGCCAGCAGCTTGATGGGATTCTCCTACGAGCAGTACTTC.

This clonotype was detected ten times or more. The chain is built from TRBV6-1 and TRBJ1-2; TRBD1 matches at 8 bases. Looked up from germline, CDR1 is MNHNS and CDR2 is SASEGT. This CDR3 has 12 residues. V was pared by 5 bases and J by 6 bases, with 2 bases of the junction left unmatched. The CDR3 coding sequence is TGTGCCAGCAGTAAGGACAGGGATGGCTACACCTTC. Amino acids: CASSKDRDGYTF.

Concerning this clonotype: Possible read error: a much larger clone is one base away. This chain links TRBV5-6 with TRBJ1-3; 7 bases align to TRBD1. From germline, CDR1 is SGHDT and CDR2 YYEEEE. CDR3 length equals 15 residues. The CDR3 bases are TGTGCCAGCAGCTTGAACAGGGGAGCTGGAAACACCACATATTTT. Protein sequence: CASSLNRGAGNTTYF. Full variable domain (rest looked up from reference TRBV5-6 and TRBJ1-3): DAGVTQSPTHLIKTRGQQVTLRCSPKSGHDTVSWYQQALGQGPQFIFQYYEEEERQRGNFPDRFSGHQFPNYSSELNVNALLLGDSALYLCASSLNRGAGNTTYFGEGSWLTVV.

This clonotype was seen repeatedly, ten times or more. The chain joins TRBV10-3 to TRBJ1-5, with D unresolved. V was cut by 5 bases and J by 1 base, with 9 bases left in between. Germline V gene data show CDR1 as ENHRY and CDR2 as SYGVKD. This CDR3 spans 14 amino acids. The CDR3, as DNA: TGTGCCATCAGTCTCCCGGGGAGCAATCAGCCCCAGCATTTT. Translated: CAISLPGSNQPQHF.

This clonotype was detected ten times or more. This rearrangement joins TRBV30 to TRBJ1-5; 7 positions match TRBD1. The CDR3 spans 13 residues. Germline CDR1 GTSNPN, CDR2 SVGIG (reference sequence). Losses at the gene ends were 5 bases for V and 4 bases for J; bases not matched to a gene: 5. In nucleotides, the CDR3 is TGTGCCTGGGCATACAGGGGTAATCAGCCCCAGCATTTT. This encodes CAWAYRGNQPQHF.

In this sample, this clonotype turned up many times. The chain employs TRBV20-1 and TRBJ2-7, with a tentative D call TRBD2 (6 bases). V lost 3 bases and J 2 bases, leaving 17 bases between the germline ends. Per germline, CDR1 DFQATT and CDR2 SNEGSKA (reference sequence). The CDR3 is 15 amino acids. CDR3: CSASHWSEGTYEQYF. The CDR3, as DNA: TGCAGTGCTAGCCACTGGTCGGAGGGGACCTACGAGCAGTACTTC.

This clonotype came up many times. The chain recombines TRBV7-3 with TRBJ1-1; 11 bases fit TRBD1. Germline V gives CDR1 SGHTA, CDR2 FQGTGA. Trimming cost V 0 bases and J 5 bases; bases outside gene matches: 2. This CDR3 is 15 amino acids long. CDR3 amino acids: CASSLTGQGVTEAFF. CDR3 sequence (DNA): TGTGCCAGCAGCTTAACGGGACAGGGGGTAACTGAAGCTTTCTTT.

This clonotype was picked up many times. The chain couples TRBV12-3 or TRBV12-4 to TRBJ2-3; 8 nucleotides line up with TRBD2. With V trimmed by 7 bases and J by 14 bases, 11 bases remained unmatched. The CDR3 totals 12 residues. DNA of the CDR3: TGTGCCAGCACCCCCGGGGGGGCGGAAGCGTATTTT. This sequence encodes CASTPGGAEAYF.

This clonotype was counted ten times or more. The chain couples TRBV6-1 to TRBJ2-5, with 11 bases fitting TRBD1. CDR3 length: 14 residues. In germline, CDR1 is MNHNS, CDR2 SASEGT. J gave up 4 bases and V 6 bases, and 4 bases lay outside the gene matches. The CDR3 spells CASRRTGGTETQYF. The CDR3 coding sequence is TGTGCCAGCAGGAGGACAGGGGGCACAGAGACCCAGTACTTC.